The next 14 T cell receptor beta chains were all read from a single sample in a study of identical twins. TCRdb reanalysed the 5' RACE reads using MiXCR and keeps one entry per CDR3 protein. This sample has under 900,000 distinct CDR3 sequences, with 9% to 15% found just once. These data were also filed under a second study, of yellow fever vaccine responses in identical twins.

The specimen sequenced was PBMCs. The receptors were sampled from a woman between 18 and 30 years old in good health.

This clonotype was seen ten or more times. The chain links TRBV5-1 to TRBJ2-3, with TRBD1 as a possible D gene (5 bases). This CDR3 has 13 residues. V shed 5 bases and J shed 2 bases, with 9 bases lying between them. Germline V CDR1 and CDR2: SGHRS, YFSETQ. In DNA, the CDR3 is TGCGCCAGCAGTATCAGGGCCACAGATACGCAGTATTTT. Amino acids: CASSIRATDTQYF.

The sample holds a few counts of this clonotype. This chain links TRBV20-1 with TRBJ1-1; TRBD1 is a possible D gene (6 bases). Germline-derived CDR1 and CDR2 are DFQATT and SNEGSKA (reference sequence). The CDR3 runs 18 residues. Trimming removed 3 bases from V and 1 base from J, with 24 bases in between. The CDR3 loop is CSASLILGGSSGNTEAFF. The DNA of the CDR3 is TGCAGTGCTAGTTTGATATTAGGGGGGTCATCGGGGAACACTGAAGCTTTCTTT.

J is TRBJ1-2 and V is TRBV24-1; TRBD1 is a possible D gene (5 bases). CDR3 length: 11 amino acids. The germline V gene has CDR1 KGHDR and CDR2 SFDVKD. V was clipped by 11 bases and J by 8 bases, with 14 bases between them. For the CDR3, the DNA is TGTGCCAGCGGGGACGGTCGGGGCTACACCTTC. Its translation: CASGDGRGYTF.

The table lists this clonotype with many counts. The chain recombines TRBV7-9 with TRBJ2-1; 9 bases align to TRBD1. Germline values: CDR1 SEHNR, CDR2 FQNEAQ (reference sequence). Trimming cost V 5 bases and J 4 bases; bases outside gene matches: 12. CDR3 length: 17 residues. This chain's CDR3 is CASSPGQGLPKYNEQFF. The DNA for the CDR3 is TGTGCCAGCAGCCCAGGACAGGGGCTGCCGAAATACAATGAGCAGTTCTTC.

A few counts support this clonotype. The chain couples TRBV27 to TRBJ2-3, with a tentative D call TRBD2 (5 bases). Germline V gives CDR1 MNHEY, CDR2 SMNVEV (reference sequence). The V end was cut by 2 bases, the J end by 4 bases, with 10 bases between. There are 14 residues in the CDR3. The CDR3 sequence: CASSLIALADTQYF. The CDR3 DNA is TGTGCCAGCAGTTTAATAGCGTTGGCAGATACGCAGTATTTT.

This clonotype was found a few times. The rearrangement uses TRBV28 and TRBJ2-7; 8 bases line up with TRBD2. V trimming: 6 bases; J trimming: 0 bases; junction bases outside the gene matches: 4. The CDR3 contains 14 residues. Germline V gives CDR1 MDHEN, CDR2 SYDVKM. The CDR3 spells CASSEGTSSYEQYF. CDR3 in DNA: TGTGCCAGCAGCGAAGGGACTAGCTCCTACGAGCAGTACTTC.

This clonotype was detected a few times. The rearrangement links TRBV12-3 or TRBV12-4 to TRBJ1-1, with TRBD1 as a possible D gene (5 bases). The CDR3 loop spans 15 amino acids. The germline V and J ends were trimmed by 6 bases and 5 bases, with 19 bases remaining between them. The CDR3 spells CASSRTGGTRTEAFF. CDR3 coding DNA: TGTGCCAGCAGCCGCACGGGGGGGACGAGGACTGAAGCTTTCTTT.

This clonotype has just a few counts. The genes are TRBV5-1 and TRBJ2-7; TRBD1 aligns across 10 bases. There are 22 residues in the CDR3. Trimming cost V 2 bases and J 7 bases; bases outside gene matches: 30. Germline assignment: CDR1 SGHRS and CDR2 YFSETQ. The CDR3 loop reads CASSFRSGDPGQGCSRRWEQYV. CDR3 coding DNA: TGCGCCAGCAGCTTCCGAAGCGGGGATCCGGGACAGGGGTGTTCGCGACGGTGGGAGCAGTACGTC.

This clonotype came up a few times. This chain links TRBV5-1 with TRBJ2-5; maybe TRBD2 (6 bases). Germline V gene lookup returns CDR1 SGHRS and CDR2 YFSETQ. V gave up 4 bases and J gave up 4 bases, with 14 bases separating them. The CDR3 has 14 residues. The CDR3 DNA sequence: TGCGCCAGCAGCCCCGGGGTTAGCGGAGAGACCCAGTACTTC. Translated, it gives CASSPGVSGETQYF.

This clonotype was counted ten times or more. V gene TRBV12-3 or TRBV12-4 combines with J gene TRBJ2-3; 14 bases align to TRBD2. The V gene end was trimmed by 3 bases and the J gene end by 10 bases; junction bases not matched to a gene: 3. There are 14 residues in the CDR3. This CDR3 reads CASSLGTSGGSQYF. CDR3 nucleotides: TGTGCCAGCAGTTTGGGGACTAGCGGGGGTTCGCAGTATTTT.

The chain is built from TRBV7-2 and TRBJ2-1, with D perhaps assigned TRBD1 or TRBD2 (5 bases each). The CDR3 has 12 amino acids. The V gene's germline CDR1 is SGHTA and CDR2 FQGNSA. V was shortened by 4 bases and J by 9 bases, with 10 bases between the two germline ends. DNA for the CDR3: TGTGCCAGCAGCTCCACGGGGCGTGAGCAGTTCTTC. It is translated as CASSSTGREQFF.

The chain is built from TRBV14 and TRBJ2-3; D unresolved. The V end was cut by 4 bases, the J end by 2 bases, with 10 bases between. The CDR3 contains 14 residues. Germline lookup yields CDR1 SGHDN and CDR2 FVKESK. CDR3 protein: CASSRAMNTDTQYF. The CDR3 nucleotides read TGTGCCAGCAGCCGAGCAATGAACACAGATACGCAGTATTTT.

This clonotype was seen at least ten times. V and J are TRBV5-1 and TRBJ2-1, with D hard to call. The germline V and J ends were trimmed by 4 bases and 1 base, with 12 bases remaining between them. The CDR3 is made up of 15 amino acids. Per germline, CDR1 SGHRS and CDR2 YFSETQ. In DNA form, the CDR3 reads TGCGCCAGCAGCGGGTCAATTCAATCCTACAATGAGCAGTTCTTC. As protein: CASSGSIQSYNEQFF.

This clonotype was counted ten times or more. The chain joins TRBV20-1 to TRBJ2-1; D not resolved. With 5 bases removed from V and 2 bases from J, the gap between germline ends came to 4 bases. CDR3 length: 11 amino acids. Per the germline V gene, CDR1 is DFQATT and CDR2 is SNEGSKA (reference sequence). The CDR3 bases are TGCAGTGCTTCAACCTACAATGAGCAGTTCTTC. Translating it yields CSASTYNEQFF.